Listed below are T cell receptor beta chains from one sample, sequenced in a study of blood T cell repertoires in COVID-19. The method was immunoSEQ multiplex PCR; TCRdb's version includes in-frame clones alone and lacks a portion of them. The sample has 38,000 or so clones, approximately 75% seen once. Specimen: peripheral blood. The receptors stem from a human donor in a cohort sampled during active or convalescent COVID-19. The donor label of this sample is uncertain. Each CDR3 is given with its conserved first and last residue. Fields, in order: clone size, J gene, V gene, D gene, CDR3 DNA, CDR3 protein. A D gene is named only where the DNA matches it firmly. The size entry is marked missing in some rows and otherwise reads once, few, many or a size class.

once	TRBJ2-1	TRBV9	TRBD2	TGTGCCAGCAGCCTAGGGGAGGGAGGGCCGCGTGAGCAGTTCTTC	CASSLGEGGPREQFF
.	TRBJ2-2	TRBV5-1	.	TGCGCCAGCAGCTTGGGGCAGAACACCGGGGAGCTGTTTTTT	CASSLGQNTGELFF
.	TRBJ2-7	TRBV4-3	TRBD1	TGCGCCAGCAGCCAAGATCCCGGGACAGGGGATCCCTACGAGCAGTACTTC	CASSQDPGTGDPYEQYF
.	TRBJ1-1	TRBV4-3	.	TGCGCCAGCAGCTCCTCTACCCTACAGGGAAGGACTGAAGCTTTCTTT	CASSSSTLQGRTEAFF
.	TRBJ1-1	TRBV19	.	TGTGCCAGTGGATTTGGTGGAGGAAGTGGAGCTTTCTTT	CASGFGGGSGAFF
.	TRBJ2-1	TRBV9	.	TGTGCCAGCAGCGCCCAAGAAGGTGAGCGTCGGCAGTTCTTC	CASSAQEGERRQFF
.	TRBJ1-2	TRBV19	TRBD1	TGTGCCAGTAGTGACAGGGGGGATGGCTACACCTTC	CASSDRGDGYTF
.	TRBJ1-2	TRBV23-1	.	TGCGCCAGCAGTCAGGCAGCTAACTATGGCTACACCTTC	CASSQAANYGYTF
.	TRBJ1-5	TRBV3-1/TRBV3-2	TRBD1	TGTGCCAGCAGCCGACAGGGCGGCCAGCCCCAGCATTTT	CASSRQGGQPQHF
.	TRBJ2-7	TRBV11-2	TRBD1	TGTGCCAGCAGCTTCCCGGGACAGGGGGCCTACGAGCAGTACTTC	CASSFPGQGAYEQYF
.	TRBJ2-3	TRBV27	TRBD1	TGTGCCAGCAGTCCCACAGGGGGCGGCACAGATACGCAGTATTTT	CASSPTGGGTDTQYF
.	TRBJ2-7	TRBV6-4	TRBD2	TGTGCCAGCAGTGACGAATCTAGCGGCCCTTACGAGCAGTACTTC	CASSDESSGPYEQYF
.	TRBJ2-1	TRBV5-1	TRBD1	TGCGCCAGCAGCTTGTCGGGACAGGGGGCAGGTAGGACTAATAATGAGCAGTTCTTC	CASSLSGQGAGRTNNEQFF
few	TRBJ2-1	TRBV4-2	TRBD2	TGTGCCAGCAGCCGACGACTAGCGGGAGCGGTAGATGAGCAGTTCTTC	CASSRRLAGAVDEQFF